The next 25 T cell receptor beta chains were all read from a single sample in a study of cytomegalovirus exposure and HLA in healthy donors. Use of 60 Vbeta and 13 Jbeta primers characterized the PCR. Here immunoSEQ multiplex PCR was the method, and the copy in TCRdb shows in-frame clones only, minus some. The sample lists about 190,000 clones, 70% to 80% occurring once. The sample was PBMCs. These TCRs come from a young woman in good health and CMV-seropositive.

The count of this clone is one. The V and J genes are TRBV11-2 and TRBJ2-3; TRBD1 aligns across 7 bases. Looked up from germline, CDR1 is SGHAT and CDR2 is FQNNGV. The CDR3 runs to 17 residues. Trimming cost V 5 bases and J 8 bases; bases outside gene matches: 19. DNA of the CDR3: TGTGCCAGCAGCCGAAACCACGATCCGGCAGGGGGTAGTACGCAGTATTTT. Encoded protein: CASSRNHDPAGGSTQYF.

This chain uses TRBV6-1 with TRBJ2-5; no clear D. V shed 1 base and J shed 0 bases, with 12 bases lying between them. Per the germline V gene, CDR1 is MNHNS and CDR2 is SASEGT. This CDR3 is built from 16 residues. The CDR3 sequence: CASSEGAVFYQETQYF. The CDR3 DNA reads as TGTGCCAGCAGTGAAGGGGCAGTCTTTTACCAAGAGACCCAGTACTTC.

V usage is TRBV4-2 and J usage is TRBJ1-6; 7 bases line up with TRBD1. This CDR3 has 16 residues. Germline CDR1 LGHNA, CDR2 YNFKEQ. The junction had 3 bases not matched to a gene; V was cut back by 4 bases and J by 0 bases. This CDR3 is CASSPQGGSYNSPLHF. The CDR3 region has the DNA TGTGCCAGCAGCCCCCAGGGGGGCTCCTATAATTCACCCCTCCACTTT.

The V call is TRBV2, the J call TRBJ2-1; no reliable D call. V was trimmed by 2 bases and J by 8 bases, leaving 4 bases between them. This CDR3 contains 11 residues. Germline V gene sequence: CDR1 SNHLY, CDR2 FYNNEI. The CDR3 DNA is TGTGCCAGCAGTGAATCCTATGAGCAGTTCTTC. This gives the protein CASSESYEQFF.

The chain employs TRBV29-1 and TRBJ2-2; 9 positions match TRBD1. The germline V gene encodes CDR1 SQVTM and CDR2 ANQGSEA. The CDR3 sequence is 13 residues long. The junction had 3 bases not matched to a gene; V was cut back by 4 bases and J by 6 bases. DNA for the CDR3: TGCAGCGTTGGGGACAGGGCGGCCGGGGAGCTGTTTTTT. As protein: CSVGDRAAGELFF.

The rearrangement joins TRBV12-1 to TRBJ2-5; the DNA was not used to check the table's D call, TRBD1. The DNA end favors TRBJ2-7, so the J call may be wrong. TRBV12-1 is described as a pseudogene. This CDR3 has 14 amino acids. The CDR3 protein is CASTTRQSSYEQYF. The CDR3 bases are TGTGCCAGCACCACCAGACAGAGCTCCTACGAGCAGTACTTC.

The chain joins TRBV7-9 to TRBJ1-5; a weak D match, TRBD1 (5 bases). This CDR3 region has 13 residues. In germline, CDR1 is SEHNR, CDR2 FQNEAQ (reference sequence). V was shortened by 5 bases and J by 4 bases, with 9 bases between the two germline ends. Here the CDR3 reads CASSGQGNQPQHF. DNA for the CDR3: TGTGCCAGCAGCGGTCAGGGTAATCAGCCCCAGCATTTT.

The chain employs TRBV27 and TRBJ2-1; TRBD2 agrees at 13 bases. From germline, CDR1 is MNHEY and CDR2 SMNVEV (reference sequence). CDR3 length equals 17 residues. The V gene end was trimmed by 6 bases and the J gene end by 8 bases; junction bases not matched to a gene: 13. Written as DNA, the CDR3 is TGTGCCAGCAGCAGGCCGGGACTAGCGGGGCTGGGGGATGAGCAGTTCTTC. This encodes CASSRPGLAGLGDEQFF.

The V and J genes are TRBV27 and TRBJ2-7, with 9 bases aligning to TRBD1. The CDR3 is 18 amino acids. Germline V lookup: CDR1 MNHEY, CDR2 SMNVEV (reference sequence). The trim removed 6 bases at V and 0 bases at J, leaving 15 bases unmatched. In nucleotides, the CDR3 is TGTGCCAGCAGAAAAACAGGGGGCGCACCTACCTCCTCCTACGAGCAGTACTTC. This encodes CASRKTGGAPTSSYEQYF.

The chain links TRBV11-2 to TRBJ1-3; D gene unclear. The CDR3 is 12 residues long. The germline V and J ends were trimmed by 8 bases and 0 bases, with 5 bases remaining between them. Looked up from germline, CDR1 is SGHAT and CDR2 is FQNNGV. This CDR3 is CASFHSGNTIYF. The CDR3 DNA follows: TGTGCCAGCTTCCACTCTGGAAACACCATATATTTT.

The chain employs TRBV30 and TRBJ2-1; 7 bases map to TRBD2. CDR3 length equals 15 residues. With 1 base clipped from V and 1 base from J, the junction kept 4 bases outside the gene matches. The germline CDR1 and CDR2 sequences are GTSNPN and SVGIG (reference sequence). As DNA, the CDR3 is TGTGCCTGGAGTGAAGGGAGGGAATCCTACAATGAGCAGTTCTTC. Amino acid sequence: CAWSEGRESYNEQFF.

In DNA, the CDR3 is TGCGCCAGCAGCATAGGGACTAGCGGGGTGCAAGAGACCCAGTACTTC. Translation: CASSIGTSGVQETQYF. This sequence joins TRBV5-1 and TRBJ2-5, with 13 nucleotides matching TRBD2. This CDR3 is built from 16 residues. With 4 bases clipped from V and 2 bases from J, the junction kept 5 bases outside the gene matches. CDR1 and CDR2 from the germline V gene are SGHRS and YFSETQ.

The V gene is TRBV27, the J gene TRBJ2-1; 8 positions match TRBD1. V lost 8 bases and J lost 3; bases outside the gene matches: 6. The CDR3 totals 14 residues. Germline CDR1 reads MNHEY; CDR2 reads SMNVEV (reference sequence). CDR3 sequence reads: CASRGQDDYNEQFF. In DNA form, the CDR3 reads TGTGCCAGCCGGGGACAGGACGACTACAATGAGCAGTTCTTC.

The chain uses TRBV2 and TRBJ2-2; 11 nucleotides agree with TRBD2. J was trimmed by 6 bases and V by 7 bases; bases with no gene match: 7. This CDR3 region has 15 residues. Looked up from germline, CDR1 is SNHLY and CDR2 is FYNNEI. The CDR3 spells CASMGSGRASGELFF. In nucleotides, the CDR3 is TGTGCCAGCATGGGTAGCGGGAGGGCTTCCGGGGAGCTGTTTTTT.

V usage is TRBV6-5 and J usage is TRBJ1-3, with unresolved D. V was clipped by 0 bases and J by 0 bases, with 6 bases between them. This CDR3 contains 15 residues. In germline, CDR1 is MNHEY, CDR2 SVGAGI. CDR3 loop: CASSYSLGSGNTIYF. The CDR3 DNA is TGTGCCAGCAGTTACTCTCTCGGCTCTGGAAACACCATATATTTT.

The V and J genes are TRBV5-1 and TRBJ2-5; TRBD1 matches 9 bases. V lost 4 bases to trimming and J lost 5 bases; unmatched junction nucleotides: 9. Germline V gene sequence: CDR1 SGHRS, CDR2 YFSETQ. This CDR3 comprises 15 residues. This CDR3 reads CASSLTGGRWETQYF. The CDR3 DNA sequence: TGCGCCAGCAGCCTTACAGGGGGCAGGTGGGAGACCCAGTACTTC.

This CDR3 reads CTSSQVDRNTEAFF. The CDR3, as DNA: TGCACCAGCAGCCAAGTAGACAGGAACACTGAAGCTTTCTTT. V gene TRBV1 combines with J gene TRBJ1-1; the D call of TRBD1 is as the table states it, not checked on the DNA. TRBV1 is a pseudogene segment. The CDR3 runs to 14 residues.

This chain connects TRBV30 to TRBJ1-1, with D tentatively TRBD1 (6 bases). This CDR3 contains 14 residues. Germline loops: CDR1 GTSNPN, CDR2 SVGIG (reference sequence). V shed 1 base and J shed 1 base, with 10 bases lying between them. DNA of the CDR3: TGTGCCTGGAGTGGGGACAACTGGAACACTGAAGCTTTCTTT. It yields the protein CAWSGDNWNTEAFF.

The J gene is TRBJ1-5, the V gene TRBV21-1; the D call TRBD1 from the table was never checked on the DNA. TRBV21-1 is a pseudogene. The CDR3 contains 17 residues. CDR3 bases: TGTGCCAGCAGCAAAATGGAGGGACAGGTGTGCAATCAGCCCCAGCATTTT. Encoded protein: CASSKMEGQVCNQPQHF.

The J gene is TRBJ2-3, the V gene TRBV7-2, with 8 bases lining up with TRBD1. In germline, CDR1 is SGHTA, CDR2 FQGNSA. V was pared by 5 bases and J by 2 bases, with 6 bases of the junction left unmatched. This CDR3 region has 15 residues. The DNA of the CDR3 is TGTGCCAGCAGCATAGGACAGGGAAACACAGATACGCAGTATTTT. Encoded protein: CASSIGQGNTDTQYF.

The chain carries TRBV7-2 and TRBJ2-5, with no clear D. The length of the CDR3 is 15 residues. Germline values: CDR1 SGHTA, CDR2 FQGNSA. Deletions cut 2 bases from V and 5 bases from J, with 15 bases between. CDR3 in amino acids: CASSLMASEWETQYF. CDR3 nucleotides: TGTGCCAGCAGCTTAATGGCTAGTGAATGGGAGACCCAGTACTTC.

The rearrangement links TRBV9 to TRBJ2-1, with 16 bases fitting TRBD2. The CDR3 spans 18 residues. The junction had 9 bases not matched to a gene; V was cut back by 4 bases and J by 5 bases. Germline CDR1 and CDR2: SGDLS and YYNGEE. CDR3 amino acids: CASSPGLAGGLLHNEQFF. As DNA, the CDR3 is TGTGCCAGCAGCCCGGGACTAGCGGGGGGGCTTCTCCACAATGAGCAGTTCTTC.

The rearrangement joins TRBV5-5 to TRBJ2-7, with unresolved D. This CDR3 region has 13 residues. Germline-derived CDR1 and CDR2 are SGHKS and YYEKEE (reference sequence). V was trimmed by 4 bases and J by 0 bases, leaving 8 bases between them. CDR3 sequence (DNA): TGTGCCAGCAGCCGGGTAACCTCCTACGAGCAGTACTTC. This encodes CASSRVTSYEQYF.

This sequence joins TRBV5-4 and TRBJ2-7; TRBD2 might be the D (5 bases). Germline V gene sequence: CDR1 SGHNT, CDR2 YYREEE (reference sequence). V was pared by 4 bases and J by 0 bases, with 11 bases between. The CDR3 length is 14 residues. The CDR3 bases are TGTGCCAGCAGCCCGAGAGGGAGCTCCTACGAGCAGTACTTC. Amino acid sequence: CASSPRGSSYEQYF.

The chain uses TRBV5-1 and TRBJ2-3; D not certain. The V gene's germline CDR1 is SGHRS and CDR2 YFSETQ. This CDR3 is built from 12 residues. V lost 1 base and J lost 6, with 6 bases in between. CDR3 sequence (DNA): TGCGCCAGCAGCTTGTCCCGGGATACGCAGTATTTT. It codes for CASSLSRDTQYF.